This TCR beta chain was sequenced in a study of T-cell reconstitution after alpha-beta-depleted transplantation in children. Study results and caveats: The origin of alpha-beta T cells about two months after transplant was reportedly several hundred expanded graft clones. In some patients, recipient T cells and intrathymic progenitors surviving conditioning explained high day-60 diversity. By one year post-transplant, T-cell counts and diversity largely arose from T cells that were newly produced.

This clonotype has ten or more counts. What it binds is not known. The germline V gene encodes CDR1 DFQATT and CDR2 SNEGSKA (reference sequence). This CDR3 comprises 14 residues. V was pared by 1 base and J by 4 bases, with 4 bases of the junction left unmatched. TCRbeta library construction was performed incorporating unique molecular identifiers. TCRdb re-called the PCR reads through MiXCR, storing one row per CDR3 protein. The profile shows approximately 650,000 distinct CDR3 sequences, 10% to 15% of them singletons. The sequence came from a girl aged 2-10 years with congenital amegakaryocytic thrombocytopenia, due to receive a stem cell transplant. Sequencing used PBMCs, obtained before TCRalphabeta/CD19-depleted stem cell transplant. V is TRBV20-1 and J is TRBJ1-1; 9 nucleotides align to TRBD1. The CDR3 reads CSARAIQGATEAFF. The DNA of the CDR3 is TGCAGTGCTAGAGCGATACAGGGGGCCACTGAAGCTTTCTTT.